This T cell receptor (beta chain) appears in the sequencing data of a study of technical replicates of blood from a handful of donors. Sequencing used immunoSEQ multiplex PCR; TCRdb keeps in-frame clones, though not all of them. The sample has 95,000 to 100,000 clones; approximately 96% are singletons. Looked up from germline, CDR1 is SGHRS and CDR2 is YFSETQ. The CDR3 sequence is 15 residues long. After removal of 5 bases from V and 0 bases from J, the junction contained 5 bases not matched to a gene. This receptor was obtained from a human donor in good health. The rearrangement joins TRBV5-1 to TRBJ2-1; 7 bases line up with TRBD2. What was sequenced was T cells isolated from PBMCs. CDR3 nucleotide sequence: TGCGCCAGCAGTAAAAGCGGGGACTCCTACAATGAGCAGTTCTTC. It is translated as CASSKSGDSYNEQFF.